A single sample gave rise to the 32 T cell receptor beta chains below, sequenced in a study of blood T cells in healthy people across ages. Next came a second PCR, run for about 7 to 12 cycles, which used a sample-barcoded 5' primer along with a J-beta primer mix. TCRdb fed the 5' RACE reads into MiXCR, producing one record per CDR3 protein. The sample lists 870,000 or so distinct CDR3 sequences, around 30% occurring once. Sequenced material: blood. Receptor source: an elderly woman in good health.

The table lists this clonotype with a few counts. DNA for the CDR3: TGTGCCAGCAGCTCACAGGGCGTCGATCAGCCCCAGCATTTT. Translation: CASSSQGVDQPQHF. This chain connects TRBV5-4 to TRBJ1-5; tentatively, D is TRBD1 (6 bases). CDR1 is SGHNT and CDR2 is YYREEE in the germline V gene (reference sequence). Trimming cost V 3 bases and J 5 bases, with 12 bases left between them. The CDR3 spans 14 residues.

This clonotype was found once. The chain couples TRBV28 to TRBJ1-2, with D unclear. Germline CDR1 and CDR2: MDHEN and SYDVKM. The CDR3 is 14 residues long. Trimming removed 6 bases from V and 3 bases from J, with 14 bases in between. CDR3 sequence reads: CASSSDQRYYGYTF. CDR3 in DNA: TGTGCCAGCAGCTCCGATCAGAGGTACTATGGCTACACCTTC.

The table lists this clonotype with a few counts. The CDR3 nucleotides read TGTGCCAGCAGCGTAGGAGAGTGGGGAATGAACACTGAAGCTTTCTTT. This translates into CASSVGEWGMNTEAFF. The chain combines TRBV9 with TRBJ1-1; D not resolved. The CDR3 runs to 16 residues. The V gene's germline CDR1 is SGDLS and CDR2 YYNGEE. V lost 0 bases and J 0 bases, leaving 12 bases between the germline ends.

The rearrangement uses TRBV11-2 and TRBJ2-4; D is ambiguous. V lost 11 bases, J lost 5 bases, and 13 bases lay in between. Germline V gene data show CDR1 as SGHAT and CDR2 as FQNNGV. This CDR3 contains 12 residues. The CDR3 DNA sequence: TGTGCCTCCAGCAGGTCGGAAAACATTCAGTACTTC. Its protein is CASSRSENIQYF. Variable domain in full (rest from reference TRBV11-2 and TRBJ2-4): EAGVAQSPRYKIIEKRQSVAFWCNPISGHATLYWYQQILGQGPKLLIQFQNNGVVDDSQLPKDRFSAERLKGVDSTLKIQPAKLEDSAVYLCASSRSENIQYFGAGTRLSVL.

The chain joins TRBV29-1 to TRBJ2-2; D gene uncertain. Between the trimmed V and J ends, which lost 4 bases and 1 base, there was a span of 10 bases. This CDR3 contains 14 residues. Germline CDR1 and CDR2: SQVTM and ANQGSEA. In DNA, the CDR3 is TGCAGCGTTGCTGAACCTTTGAACACCGGGGAGCTGTTTTTT. Translation gives CSVAEPLNTGELFF.

The genes are TRBV24-1 and TRBJ2-6, with no clear D. The germline CDR1 and CDR2 sequences are KGHDR and SFDVKD. The V end lost 4 bases, the J end lost 1 base, and 13 bases lay between the germline ends. The CDR3 is made up of 17 amino acids. The CDR3 DNA sequence: TGTGCCACCAGTGAACCGGGCCCATCTTCTGGGGCCAACGTCCTGACTTTC. Protein product: CATSEPGPSSGANVLTF.

V is TRBV7-2 and J is TRBJ2-7; no firm D call. The last part of the DNA fits TRBJ2-4 better; the J call may be wrong. Germline lookup yields CDR1 SGHTA and CDR2 FQGNSA. The CDR3 sequence is 13 residues long. Written as DNA, the CDR3 is TGTGCCAGCAGCTCTCTCCGAGGATACATTCAGTACTTC. Translated, it gives CASSSLRGYIQYF.

The J gene is TRBJ2-3, the V gene TRBV5-1; D remains unclear. Germline loops: CDR1 SGHRS, CDR2 YFSETQ. The length of the CDR3 is 13 residues. V lost 1 base and J 4 bases, leaving 7 bases between the germline ends. CDR3 loop: CASSLHLADTQYF. The CDR3 nucleotides are TGCGCCAGCAGCTTGCACCTAGCAGATACGCAGTATTTT. Supplemented by reference TRBV5-1 and TRBJ2-3, the full variable domain reads KAGVTQTPRYLIKTRGQQVTLSCSPISGHRSVSWYQQTPGQGLQFLFEYFSETQRNKGNFPGRFSGRQFSNSRSEMNVSTLELGDSALYLCASSLHLADTQYFGPGTRLTVL.

A single count supports this clonotype. J is TRBJ2-7 and V is TRBV7-9; 7 positions agree with TRBD1. Germline V CDR1 and CDR2: SEHNR, FQNEAQ (reference sequence). This CDR3 contains 13 residues. With 6 bases clipped from V and 6 bases from J, the junction kept 8 bases outside the gene matches. CDR3 nucleotide sequence: TGTGCCAGCAGAGAGACAGGGTTGGGCGAGCAGTACTTC. Protein product: CASRETGLGEQYF.

This clonotype was counted at least ten times. V gene TRBV7-9 combines with J gene TRBJ2-5; 9 bases fit TRBD2. This CDR3 region has 16 residues. Germline lookup yields CDR1 SEHNR and CDR2 FQNEAQ (reference sequence). V shed 4 bases, J shed 2 bases, and the junction held 8 bases outside the gene matches. The CDR3 sequence is CASSSMGLAEQETQYF. The CDR3 DNA reads as TGTGCCAGCAGCTCCATGGGACTAGCCGAACAAGAGACCCAGTACTTC.

This clonotype was observed a handful of times. The gene calls are TRBV6-5 and TRBJ2-7, with a tentative D call TRBD2 (5 bases). The V gene lost 0 bases and the J gene lost 4 bases, with 16 bases spanning the gap. Germline CDR1 is MNHEY and CDR2 is SVGAGI. The length of the CDR3 is 16 residues. CDR3 region: CASSYSSASTTYEQYF. DNA of the CDR3: TGTGCCAGCAGTTACTCGTCGGCTAGCACGACGTACGAGCAGTACTTC.

This chain links TRBV12-3 or TRBV12-4 with TRBJ2-4; TRBD1 matches at 8 bases. The CDR3 spans 16 residues. V lost 4 bases to trimming and J lost 3 bases; unmatched junction nucleotides: 8. This CDR3 reads CASSSPSGTGKNIQYF. CDR3 nucleotide sequence: TGTGCCAGCAGTTCGCCCTCCGGGACAGGCAAAAACATTCAGTACTTC.

A note on this clonotype: Sequence at one end of the junction differs from germline and may be a read error. This chain joins TRBV7-2 and TRBJ2-2, with D unclear. This CDR3 spans 15 amino acids. The germline gives CDR1 SGHTA, CDR2 FQGNSA. This CDR3 reads CAGSLGTLSTGELFF. The CDR3, as DNA: TGTGCCGGCAGCTTAGGCACGTTATCCACCGGGGAGCTGTTTTTT.

This clonotype was counted at least ten times. The J gene is TRBJ2-3, the V gene TRBV7-2; TRBD1 matches 9 bases. The CDR3 consists of 16 residues. Germline trimming cut 5 bases from V and 2 bases from J; bases unmatched to any gene: 8. Germline V CDR1 and CDR2: SGHTA, FQGNSA. The CDR3 DNA follows: TGTGCCAGCAGCCTCGGGACAGGGCGGCTCACAGATACGCAGTATTTT. Translated, it gives CASSLGTGRLTDTQYF. Combining the CDR3 with reference TRBV7-2 and TRBJ2-3 gives the whole variable domain GAGVSQSPSNKVTEKGKDVELRCDPISGHTALYWYRQSLGQGLEFLIYFQGNSAPDKSGLPSDRFSAERTGGSVSTLTIQRTQQEDSAVYLCASSLGTGRLTDTQYFGPGTRLTVL.

The sample holds many counts of this clonotype. The chain couples TRBV7-2 to TRBJ2-3; 13 bases align to TRBD2. The CDR3 is made up of 17 amino acids. The germline V gene encodes CDR1 SGHTA and CDR2 FQGNSA. V shed 5 bases and J 7 bases; nucleotides not matched to a gene: 12. CDR3 in DNA: TGTGCCAGCAGCAGTACGACGGGACTAGCGGGGTTAAATACGCAGTATTTT. Its protein product is CASSSTTGLAGLNTQYF. Full variable domain (outside the CDR3, taken from reference TRBV7-2 and TRBJ2-3): GAGVSQSPSNKVTEKGKDVELRCDPISGHTALYWYRQSLGQGLEFLIYFQGNSAPDKSGLPSDRFSAERTGGSVSTLTIQRTQQEDSAVYLCASSSTTGLAGLNTQYFGPGTRLTVL.

With regard to this clonotype: A much more abundant neighbour one base away suggests this may be a read error. J is TRBJ1-4 and V is TRBV20-1; D remains ambiguous. Germline loops: CDR1 DFQATT, CDR2 SNEGSKA (reference sequence). The CDR3 loop spans 11 amino acids. CDR3 sequence reads: CSGADNEKRFF. In DNA, the CDR3 is TGCAGTGGGGCTGATAATGAAAAACGGTTTTTT.

V is TRBV4-2 and J is TRBJ2-1; TRBD2 agrees at 13 bases. The germline V gene encodes CDR1 LGHNA and CDR2 YNFKEQ. The CDR3 sequence is 17 residues long. V was clipped by 3 bases and J by 5 bases; unmatched bases: 7. The CDR3 is CASSHHGLAGEDNEQFF. The DNA of the CDR3 is TGTGCCAGCAGCCATCACGGACTAGCGGGAGAGGACAATGAGCAGTTCTTC.

The gene calls are TRBV2 and TRBJ2-1; 9 bases align to TRBD2. V was pared by 11 bases and J by 4 bases, with 12 bases of the junction left unmatched. This CDR3 contains 15 residues. Germline V gene data show CDR1 as SNHLY and CDR2 as FYNNEI. CDR3 sequence: CASAIGSGRYNEQFF. For the CDR3, the DNA is TGTGCCTCCGCCATTGGCAGCGGGAGGTACAATGAGCAGTTCTTC.

This clonotype was seen many times. The chain links TRBV6-2 or TRBV6-3 to TRBJ2-1; TRBD1 matches 12 bases. Germline V gives CDR1 MNHEY, CDR2 SVGEGT. The CDR3 is 20 residues long. V lost 10 bases to trimming and J lost 8 bases; unmatched junction nucleotides: 27. As DNA, the CDR3 is TGTGCCATCTCCGGGACAGGGGGCGGTATACGTGTAGTAGCCAGTCATGAGCAGTTCTTC. Its translation is CAISGTGGGIRVVASHEQFF.

This rearrangement joins TRBV12-3 or TRBV12-4 to TRBJ1-3, with D uncertain. The CDR3 totals 16 residues. With 7 bases removed from V and 0 bases from J, the gap between germline ends came to 16 bases. CDR3 DNA sequence: TGTGCCAGCACCTTCGGGCAGGCGTACTCTGGAAACACCATATATTTT. Translating it yields CASTFGQAYSGNTIYF.

Worth noting for this clonotype: This could be a read error, since a much larger clone is one nucleotide away. The J gene is TRBJ2-5, the V gene TRBV7-9, with a tentative D call TRBD1 (5 bases). With 8 bases removed from V and 1 base from J, the gap between germline ends came to 20 bases. Germline V CDR1 and CDR2: SEHNR, FQNEAQ (reference sequence). This CDR3 spans 16 amino acids. The CDR3, as DNA: TGTGCCAGCTGCACGACAGAGCCAAACTCCCAAGAGACCCAGTACTTC. Protein product: CASCTTEPNSQETQYF.

The chain uses TRBV9 and TRBJ2-1; 8 bases fit TRBD1. This CDR3 contains 15 residues. Germline-derived CDR1 and CDR2 are SGDLS and YYNGEE. V gave up 3 bases and J gave up 9 bases; unmatched junction bases: 11. CDR3 bases: TGTGCCAGCAGCGGAGCGCGGGACAGGTTGGTTGAGCAGTTCTTC. This codes for CASSGARDRLVEQFF.

This clonotype was seen repeatedly, ten times or more. This chain connects TRBV4-3 to TRBJ2-3, with 10 bases fitting TRBD2. Trimming removed 0 bases from V and 5 bases from J; junction bases left unmatched: 8. The CDR3 covers 17 residues. Looked up from germline, CDR1 is LGHNA and CDR2 is YSLEER. CDR3 DNA sequence: TGCGCCAGCAGCCAAGAACGAGCGGGGGGGCCTCAAGATACGCAGTATTTT. Translating it yields CASSQERAGGPQDTQYF.

The rearrangement uses TRBV29-1 and TRBJ1-2; TRBD1 is a possible D gene (5 bases). Trimming cost V 6 bases and J 6 bases, with 23 bases left between them. CDR1 SQVTM and CDR2 ANQGSEA come from the germline V gene. This CDR3 has 15 residues. The CDR3 coding sequence is TGCAGCGTAGTACGGGACGCGCAATCTGGCGATGGCTACACCTTC. Amino acids: CSVVRDAQSGDGYTF.

Comment on this clonotype: A read error is possible here, since a much larger clone lies one base away. The V gene is TRBV7-2, the J gene TRBJ1-4, with TRBD1 matching over 12 bases. CDR1 is SGHTA and CDR2 is FQGNSA in the germline V gene. This CDR3 contains 17 residues. V shed 3 bases and J 8 bases; nucleotides not matched to a gene: 10. The CDR3 loop is CASSFKGTGGAREKLFF. The CDR3 nucleotides read TGTGCCAGCAGCTTCAAGGGGACAGGGGGCGCGAGGGAAAAACTGTTTTTT.

This clonotype has just a few counts. A read error may explain this, as a much larger clone is one base away. This sequence joins TRBV6-5 and TRBJ2-7; 10 positions agree with TRBD2. CDR3 length equals 15 residues. Germline V gene lookup returns CDR1 MNHEY and CDR2 SVGAGI. After removal of 5 bases from V and 7 bases from J, the junction contained 11 bases not matched to a gene. DNA for the CDR3: TGTGCCAGCAGTCCAGCGGGGGGGATGCACAATGAGCAGTACTTC. It codes for CASSPAGGMHNEQYF.

This clonotype has a count of ten or more. V usage is TRBV7-9 and J usage is TRBJ2-7, with 10 bases aligning to TRBD2. Germline-derived CDR1 and CDR2 are SEHNR and FQNEAQ (reference sequence). This CDR3 is 15 amino acids long. Trimming cost V 5 bases and J 2 bases; bases outside gene matches: 6. CDR3 nucleotides: TGTGCCAGCAGCACCTTAGCGGGGGGAACCTACGAGCAGTACTTC. Amino acid sequence: CASSTLAGGTYEQYF.

This clonotype was observed at least ten times. The gene calls are TRBV5-1 and TRBJ2-3, with TRBD1 matching over 7 bases. The CDR3 consists of 18 residues. Germline assignment: CDR1 SGHRS and CDR2 YFSETQ. The trim removed 0 bases at V and 0 bases at J, leaving 10 bases unmatched. CDR3 protein: CASSLARGRSASTDTQYF. In DNA form, the CDR3 reads TGCGCCAGCAGCTTGGCTAGGGGGCGATCGGCTAGCACAGATACGCAGTATTTT.

This clonotype was seen more than once but under ten times. V gene TRBV6-1 combines with J gene TRBJ2-2; D is ambiguous. This CDR3 has 12 residues. Trimming cost V 7 bases and J 7 bases, with 10 bases left between them. Germline V lookup: CDR1 MNHNS, CDR2 SASEGT. CDR3 region: CASKLSGGELFF. The CDR3 coding sequence is TGTGCCAGCAAGTTGTCTGGCGGGGAGCTGTTTTTT.

This clonotype has at least ten counts. The chain joins TRBV7-2 to TRBJ2-1; 7 bases align to TRBD1. CDR3 length: 17 residues. Germline V gene lookup returns CDR1 SGHTA and CDR2 FQGNSA. With V trimmed by 4 bases and J by 3 bases, 12 bases remained unmatched. CDR3 nucleotides: TGTGCCAGCAGCTACCCACTCGGGGACAGAATCTACAATGAGCAGTTCTTC. As protein: CASSYPLGDRIYNEQFF.

This clonotype appeared many times. This chain uses TRBV6-1 with TRBJ2-7; 9 positions match TRBD1. Germline-derived CDR1 and CDR2 are MNHNS and SASEGT. The CDR3 length is 14 residues. V dropped 7 bases and J dropped 6; count of bases not matched to a gene: 10. The CDR3 region is CASTEVGQGLEQYF. Written as DNA, the CDR3 is TGTGCCAGCACTGAGGTGGGACAGGGACTCGAGCAGTACTTC.

The rearrangement links TRBV6-6 to TRBJ2-1; perhaps TRBD1 as D (6 bases). The CDR3 is 12 amino acids. Trimming took off 10 bases at V and 3 bases at J, with 10 bases between the two ends. Germline V gene data show CDR1 as MNHNY and CDR2 as SVGAGI (reference sequence). CDR3 in amino acids: CATWDIYNEQFF. As DNA, the CDR3 is TGTGCCACCTGGGACATCTACAATGAGCAGTTCTTC.